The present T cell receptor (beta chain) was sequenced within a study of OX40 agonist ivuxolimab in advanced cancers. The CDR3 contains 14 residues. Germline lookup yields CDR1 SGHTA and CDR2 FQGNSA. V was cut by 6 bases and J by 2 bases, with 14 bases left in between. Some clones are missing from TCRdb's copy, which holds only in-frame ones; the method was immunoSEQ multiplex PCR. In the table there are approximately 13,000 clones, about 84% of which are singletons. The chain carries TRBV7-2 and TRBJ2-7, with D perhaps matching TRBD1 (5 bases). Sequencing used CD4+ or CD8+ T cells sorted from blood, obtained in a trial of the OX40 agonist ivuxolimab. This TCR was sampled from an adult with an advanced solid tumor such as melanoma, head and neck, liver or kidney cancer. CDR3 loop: CASRISDSPYEQYF. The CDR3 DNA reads TGTGCCAGCAGAATATCAGACAGCCCCTACGAGCAGTACTTC.